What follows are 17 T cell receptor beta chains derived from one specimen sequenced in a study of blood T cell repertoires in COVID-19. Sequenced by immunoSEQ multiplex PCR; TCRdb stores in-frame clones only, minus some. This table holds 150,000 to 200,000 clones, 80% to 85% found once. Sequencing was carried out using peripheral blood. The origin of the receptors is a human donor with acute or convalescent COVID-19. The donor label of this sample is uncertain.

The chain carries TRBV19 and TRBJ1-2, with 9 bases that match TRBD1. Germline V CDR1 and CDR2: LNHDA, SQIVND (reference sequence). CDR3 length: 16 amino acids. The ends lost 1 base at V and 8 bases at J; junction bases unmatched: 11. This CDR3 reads CASSIGGTGNWRGYTF. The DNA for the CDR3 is TGTGCCAGTAGTATAGGAGGGACAGGGAATTGGAGGGGCTACACCTTC.

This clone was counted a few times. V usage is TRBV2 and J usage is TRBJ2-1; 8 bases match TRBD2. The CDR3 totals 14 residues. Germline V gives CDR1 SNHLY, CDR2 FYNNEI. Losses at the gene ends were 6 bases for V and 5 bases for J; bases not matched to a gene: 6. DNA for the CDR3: TGTGCCAGCAGGAGCGGGAGTTGGGACAATGAGCAGTTCTTC. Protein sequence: CASRSGSWDNEQFF.

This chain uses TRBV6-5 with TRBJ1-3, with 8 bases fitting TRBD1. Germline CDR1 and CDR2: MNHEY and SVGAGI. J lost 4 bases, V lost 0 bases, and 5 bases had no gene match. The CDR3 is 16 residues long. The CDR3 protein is CASSYSTGAGGNTIYF. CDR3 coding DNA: TGTGCCAGCAGTTACTCGACAGGGGCAGGGGGAAACACCATATATTTT.

CDR3 amino acids: CASSLASGGINTQYF. In DNA form, the CDR3 reads TGCGCCAGCAGTCTGGCTAGCGGGGGGATAAATACGCAGTATTTT. The chain employs TRBV10-2 and TRBJ2-3; 11 bases line up with TRBD2. Germline values: CDR1 WSHSY, CDR2 SAAADI. CDR3 length: 15 residues. Trimming took 5 bases from V and 7 from J; bases not matched to a gene: 8.

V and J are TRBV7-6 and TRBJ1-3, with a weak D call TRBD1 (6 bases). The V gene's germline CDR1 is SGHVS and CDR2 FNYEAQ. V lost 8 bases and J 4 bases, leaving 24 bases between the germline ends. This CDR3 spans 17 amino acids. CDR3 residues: CASAPQAQGNTGNTIYF. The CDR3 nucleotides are TGTGCCAGCGCCCCCCAGGCACAGGGAAATACGGGAAACACCATATATTTT. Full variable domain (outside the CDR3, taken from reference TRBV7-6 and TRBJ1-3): GAGVSQSPRYKVTKRGQDVALRCDPISGHVSLYWYRQALGQGPEFLTYFNYEAQQDKSGLPNDRFSAERPEGSISTLTIQRTEQRDSAMYRCASAPQAQGNTGNTIYFGEGSWLTVV.

The CDR3 sequence is CSVILGQGYEQYF. For the CDR3, the DNA is TGCAGCGTTATCTTAGGACAGGGCTACGAGCAGTACTTC. The rearrangement links TRBV29-1 to TRBJ2-7; 8 bases are a match to TRBD1. The J segment lost 3 bases and the V segment lost 5 bases, leaving 6 bases of the junction unmatched. This CDR3 is 13 amino acids long. The germline gives CDR1 SQVTM, CDR2 ANQGSEA.

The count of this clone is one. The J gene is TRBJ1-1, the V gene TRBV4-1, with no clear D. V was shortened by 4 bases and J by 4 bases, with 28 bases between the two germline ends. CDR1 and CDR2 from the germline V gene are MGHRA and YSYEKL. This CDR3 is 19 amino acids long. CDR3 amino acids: CASSLRHTGATLEGTEAFF. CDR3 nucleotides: TGCGCCAGCAGCCTTCGCCACACGGGAGCGACTCTCGAGGGCACTGAAGCTTTCTTT.

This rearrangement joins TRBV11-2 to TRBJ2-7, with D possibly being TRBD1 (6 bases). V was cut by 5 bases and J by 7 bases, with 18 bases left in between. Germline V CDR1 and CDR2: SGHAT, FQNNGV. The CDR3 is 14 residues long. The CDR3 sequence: CASSGSPTGGEQYF. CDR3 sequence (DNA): TGTGCCAGCAGCGGATCACCGACAGGTGGGGAGCAGTACTTC.

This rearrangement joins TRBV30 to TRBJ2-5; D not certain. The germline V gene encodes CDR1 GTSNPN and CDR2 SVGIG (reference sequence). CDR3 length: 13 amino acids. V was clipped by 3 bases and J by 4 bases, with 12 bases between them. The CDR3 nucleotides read TGTGCCTGGAGCGCTCGGGTCGCAGAGACCCAGTACTTC. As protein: CAWSARVAETQYF. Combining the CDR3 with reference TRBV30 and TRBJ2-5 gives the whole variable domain SQTIHQWPATLVQPVGSPLSLECTVEGTSNPNLYWYRQAAGRGLQLLFYSVGIGQISSEVPQNLSASRPQDRQFILSSKKLLLSDSGFYLCAWSARVAETQYFGPGTRLLVL.

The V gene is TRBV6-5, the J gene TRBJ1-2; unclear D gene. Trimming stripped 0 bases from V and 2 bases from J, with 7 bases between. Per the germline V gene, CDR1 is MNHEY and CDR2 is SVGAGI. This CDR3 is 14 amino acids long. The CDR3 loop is CASSYSNGNYGYTF. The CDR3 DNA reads TGTGCCAGCAGTTACTCGAACGGGAACTATGGCTACACCTTC.

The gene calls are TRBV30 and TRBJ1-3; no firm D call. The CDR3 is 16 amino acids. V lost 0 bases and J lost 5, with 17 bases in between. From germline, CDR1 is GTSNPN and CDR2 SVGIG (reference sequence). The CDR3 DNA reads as TGTGCCTGGAGTGTACTCCCCGCAGGAAAGAGAAACACCATATATTTT. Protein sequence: CAWSVLPAGKRNTIYF.

This chain's CDR3 is CASSPQGNSNQPQHF. CDR3 sequence (DNA): TGTGCCAGCAGCCCCCAGGGTAATAGCAATCAGCCCCAGCATTTT. The chain links TRBV7-9 to TRBJ1-5, with D maybe TRBD1 (5 bases). Germline values: CDR1 SEHNR, CDR2 FQNEAQ (reference sequence). With 5 bases removed from V and 0 bases from J, the gap between germline ends came to 11 bases. There are 15 residues in the CDR3. The variable domain in full, with the rest retrieved from reference TRBV7-9 and TRBJ1-5, is DTGVSQNPRHKITKRGQNVTFRCDPISEHNRLYWYRQTLGQGPEFLTYFQNEAQLEKSRLLSDRFSAERPKGSFSTLEIQRTEQGDSAMYLCASSPQGNSNQPQHFGDGTRLSIL.

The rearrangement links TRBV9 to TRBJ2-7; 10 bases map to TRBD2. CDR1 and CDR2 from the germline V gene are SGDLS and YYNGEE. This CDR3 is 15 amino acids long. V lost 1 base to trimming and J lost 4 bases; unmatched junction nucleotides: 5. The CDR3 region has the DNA TGTGCCAGCAGCGTAAGTACTAGCGGGGCGTACGAGCAGTACTTC. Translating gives CASSVSTSGAYEQYF.

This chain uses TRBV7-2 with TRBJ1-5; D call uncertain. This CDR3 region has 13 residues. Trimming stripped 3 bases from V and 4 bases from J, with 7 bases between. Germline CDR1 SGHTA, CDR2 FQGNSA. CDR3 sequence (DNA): TGTGCCAGCAGCTTCGGGGAAAATCAGCCCCAGCATTTT. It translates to CASSFGENQPQHF.

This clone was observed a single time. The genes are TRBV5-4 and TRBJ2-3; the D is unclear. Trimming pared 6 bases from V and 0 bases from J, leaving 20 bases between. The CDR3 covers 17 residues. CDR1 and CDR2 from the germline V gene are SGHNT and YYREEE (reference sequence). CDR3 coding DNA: TGTGCCAGCACCCTTGGTATGGGCGCCCGTAGCACAGATACGCAGTATTTT. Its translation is CASTLGMGARSTDTQYF.

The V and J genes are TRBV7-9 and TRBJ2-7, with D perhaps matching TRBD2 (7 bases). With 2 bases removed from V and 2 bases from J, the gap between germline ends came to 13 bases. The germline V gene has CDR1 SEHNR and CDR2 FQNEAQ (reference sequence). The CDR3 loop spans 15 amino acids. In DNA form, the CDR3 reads TGTGCCAGCAGCTTATCGGCGGGGGCCCCCTACGAGCAGTACTTC. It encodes CASSLSAGAPYEQYF. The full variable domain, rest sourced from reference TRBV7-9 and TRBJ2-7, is DTGVSQNPRHKITKRGQNVTFRCDPISEHNRLYWYRQTLGQGPEFLTYFQNEAQLEKSRLLSDRFSAERPKGSFSTLEIQRTEQGDSAMYLCASSLSAGAPYEQYFGPGTRLTVT.

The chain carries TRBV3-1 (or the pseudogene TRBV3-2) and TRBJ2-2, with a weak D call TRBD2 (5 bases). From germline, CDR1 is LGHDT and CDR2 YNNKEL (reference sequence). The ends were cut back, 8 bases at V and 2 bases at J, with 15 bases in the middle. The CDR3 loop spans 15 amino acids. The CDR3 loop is CASEGTPPNTGELFF. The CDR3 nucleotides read TGTGCCAGCGAGGGAACCCCCCCTAACACCGGGGAGCTGTTTTTT.